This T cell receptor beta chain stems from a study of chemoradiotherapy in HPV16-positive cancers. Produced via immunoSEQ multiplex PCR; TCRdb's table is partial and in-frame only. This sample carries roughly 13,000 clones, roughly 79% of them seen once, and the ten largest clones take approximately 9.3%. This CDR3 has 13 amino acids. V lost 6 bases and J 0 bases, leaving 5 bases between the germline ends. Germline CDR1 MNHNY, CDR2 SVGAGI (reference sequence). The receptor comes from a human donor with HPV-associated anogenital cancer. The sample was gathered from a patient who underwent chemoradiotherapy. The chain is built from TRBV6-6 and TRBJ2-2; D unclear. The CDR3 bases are TGTGCCAGCAGGGGTTCGAACACCGGGGAGCTGTTTTTT. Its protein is CASRGSNTGELFF.